These 9 T cell receptor beta chains were all obtained from the same sample, sequenced in a study of cytomegalovirus exposure and HLA in healthy donors. The PCR had 60 Vbeta and 13 Jbeta primers. Assay used: immunoSEQ multiplex PCR; TCRdb lists only in-frame clones, some missing. The sample lists 90,000 to 120,000 clones, around three quarters seen once, with 3.5% to 5% in the top ten. The sample taken for sequencing was PBMCs. The receptor set was obtained from a female donor in good health and CMV-seropositive.

V usage is TRBV11-3 and J usage is TRBJ2-7, with 7 bases fitting TRBD1. J was trimmed by 5 bases and V by 5 bases; bases with no gene match: 9. The CDR3 is 14 residues long. Germline loops: CDR1 SGHNT, CDR2 YENEEA. CDR3 DNA: TGTGCCAGCAGCCCGCAGGGGGACGGAAACGAGCAGTACTTC. It encodes CASSPQGDGNEQYF.

The chain couples TRBV19 to TRBJ2-3; the D gene is possibly TRBD1 (5 bases). The length of the CDR3 is 18 residues. Trimming removed 4 bases at V and 3 bases at J, with 23 bases between. Germline-derived CDR1 and CDR2 are LNHDA and SQIVND (reference sequence). The CDR3 coding sequence is TGTGCCAGTAGTACCCGCCCTCCCGACAGACGCAAGACAGATACGCAGTATTTT. Protein product: CASSTRPPDRRKTDTQYF.

A word on this clone: At one boundary the junction diverges from the germline segment, which might be a read error. The chain employs TRBV19 and TRBJ2-6, with D perhaps TRBD1 (6 bases). Germline CDR1 reads LNHDA; CDR2 reads SQIVND (reference sequence). The CDR3 is 16 amino acids. CDR3 amino acids: CASSNRAHSGANGLTF. CDR3 coding DNA: TGTGCCAGTAGTAACAGGGCTCACTCTGGGGCCAACGGCCTGACTTTC.

V usage is TRBV10-3 and J usage is TRBJ2-2, with TRBD1 matching 8 bases. The V gene's germline CDR1 is ENHRY and CDR2 SYGVKD. V lost 10 bases and J lost 3; bases outside the gene matches: 7. The CDR3 runs to 14 residues. The CDR3 nucleotides read TGTGCCACCTCGGACAGGGCTGACACCGGGGAGCTGTTTTTT. Amino acid sequence: CATSDRADTGELFF.

The chain links TRBV2 to TRBJ2-5; 8 positions match TRBD1. J lost 4 bases, V lost 4 bases, and 8 bases had no gene match. Per the germline V gene, CDR1 is SNHLY and CDR2 is FYNNEI. This CDR3 region has 15 residues. This CDR3 reads CASSARQGARETQYF. The DNA of the CDR3 is TGTGCCAGCAGTGCTCGGCAGGGGGCGCGAGAGACCCAGTACTTC.

The chain carries TRBV2 and TRBJ2-7; TRBD2 aligns across 11 bases. After removal of 6 bases from V and 7 bases from J, the junction contained 14 bases not matched to a gene. The CDR3 has 16 residues. The germline gives CDR1 SNHLY, CDR2 FYNNEI. The CDR3 is CASRNGLAGDPGEQYF. CDR3 nucleotides: TGTGCCAGCAGAAACGGACTAGCGGGCGACCCTGGAGAGCAGTACTTC.

The table lists this clone with a few counts. The chain carries TRBV6-5 and TRBJ2-1, with a possible D match to TRBD1 (6 bases). Germline V gives CDR1 MNHEY, CDR2 SVGAGI. Trimming left V 2 bases short and J 0 bases short, with 8 bases between. This CDR3 has 15 residues. CDR3 nucleotides: TGTGCCAGCAGTTACAGGGGGAGCTCCTACAATGAGCAGTTCTTC. It translates to CASSYRGSSYNEQFF.

This clone was counted only a few times. V and J are TRBV13 and TRBJ2-7; D is possibly TRBD2 (5 bases). V lost 3 bases, J lost 1 base, and 13 bases lay in between. Looked up from germline, CDR1 is PRHDT and CDR2 is FYEKMQ (reference sequence). CDR3 size: 15 residues. CDR3 nucleotide sequence: TGTGCCAGCAGCTTCGGGATCTCCCCGTCCTACGAGCAGTACTTC. The encoded protein is CASSFGISPSYEQYF.

The V and J genes are TRBV6-5 and TRBJ1-1; the D is unclear. The germline gives CDR1 MNHEY, CDR2 SVGAGI. This CDR3 is built from 13 residues. Trimming took off 3 bases at V and 2 bases at J, with 7 bases between the two ends. Here the CDR3 DNA reads TGTGCCAGCAGTTATCAGGTTAACACTGAAGCTTTCTTT. Translation: CASSYQVNTEAFF.